The next 9 T cell receptor beta chains were all read from a single sample in a study of T cells in Graves' hyperthyroidism and ophthalmopathy. RNA transcripts were the template for amplifying TCR beta CDR3 regions. A set of HTBI primers served as the primers for a first-round RT-PCR of the TCR CDR3. TCRdb re-called the multiplex PCR reads with MiXCR, one entry per CDR3 protein. The table lists over 500,000 distinct CDR3 sequences, about 14% of them singletons. The source material was blood. The receptors stem from a woman aged 40 to 50 with Graves' hyperthyroidism.

The rearrangement links TRBV28 to TRBJ2-3; D assignment may be TRBD1 or TRBD2 (5 bases each). CDR1 is MDHEN and CDR2 is SYDVKM in the germline V gene. Trimming pared 5 bases from V and 0 bases from J, leaving 12 bases between. The CDR3 spans 15 residues. CDR3 sequence: CASSEGTVSTDTQYF. CDR3 coding DNA: TGTGCCAGCAGTGAAGGGACCGTTAGCACAGATACGCAGTATTTT.

This clonotype showed up many times. The rearrangement uses TRBV20-1 and TRBJ2-7; D is unresolved. The V end lost 5 bases, the J end lost 2 bases, and 16 bases lay between the germline ends. The CDR3 is made up of 14 amino acids. Germline CDR1 DFQATT, CDR2 SNEGSKA (reference sequence). CDR3 nucleotide sequence: TGCAGTGCTCCTAAAATAACATTCACCTACGAGCAGTACTTC. This codes for CSAPKITFTYEQYF.

This clonotype was seen repeatedly, ten times or more. V is TRBV7-2 and J is TRBJ2-3; 8 nucleotides align to TRBD2. J was trimmed by 2 bases and V by 5 bases; bases with no gene match: 3. From germline, CDR1 is SGHTA and CDR2 FQGNSA. The CDR3 is made up of 14 amino acids. CDR3 loop: CASSISGTTDTQYF. CDR3 coding DNA: TGTGCCAGCAGCATTAGCGGGACCACAGATACGCAGTATTTT.

This clonotype came up many times. The rearrangement joins TRBV7-8 to TRBJ2-7, with a possible D match to TRBD1 (5 bases). The V and J ends lost 5 bases and 5 bases respectively, with 19 bases between them. Germline values: CDR1 SGHVS, CDR2 FQNEAQ. The CDR3 extends over 15 amino acids. The CDR3 spells CASSPRPRGSDEQYF. CDR3 bases: TGTGCCAGCAGCCCCCGACCTAGGGGTTCGGACGAGCAGTACTTC.

V gene TRBV7-9 combines with J gene TRBJ2-1; 10 nucleotides line up with TRBD1. CDR3 size: 16 residues. From germline, CDR1 is SEHNR and CDR2 FQNEAQ (reference sequence). J was trimmed by 4 bases and V by 6 bases; bases with no gene match: 9. CDR3 sequence reads: CASSRGQGETYNEQFF. CDR3 bases: TGTGCCAGCAGTCGAGGACAGGGGGAAACATACAATGAGCAGTTCTTC.

A few counts support this clonotype. Just one base apart from a much larger clone, this may be a read error. The chain joins TRBV2 to TRBJ1-1; TRBD1 might be the D (5 bases). The germline CDR1 and CDR2 sequences are SNHLY and FYNNEI. Trimming removed 6 bases from V and 0 bases from J, with 11 bases in between. This CDR3 spans 14 amino acids. The CDR3 DNA sequence: TGTGCCAGCAGGACGGGACGGATGAACACTGAAGCTTTCTTT. This encodes CASRTGRMNTEAFF.

This clonotype was observed at least ten times. The chain recombines TRBV3-1 with TRBJ1-3; 7 nucleotides line up with TRBD1. V was clipped by 4 bases and J by 7 bases; unmatched bases: 4. Germline-derived CDR1 and CDR2 are LGHDT and YNNKEL (reference sequence). This CDR3 is built from 13 residues. DNA of the CDR3: TGTGCCAGCAGCCGGAGGGGGCGGAACACCATATATTTT. Residues: CASSRRGRNTIYF.

This clonotype was counted ten times or more. The chain carries TRBV7-2 and TRBJ2-1, with TRBD2 matching 7 bases. V was clipped by 5 bases and J by 4 bases; unmatched bases: 8. The CDR3 sequence is 15 residues long. Germline V gene data show CDR1 as SGHTA and CDR2 as FQGNSA. This chain's CDR3 is CASSTGTTIYNEQFF. The CDR3 DNA sequence: TGTGCCAGCAGCACCGGGACTACAATATACAATGAGCAGTTCTTC.

V is TRBV11-3 and J is TRBJ2-5, with unresolved D. This CDR3 spans 15 amino acids. V lost 0 bases to trimming and J lost 1 base, with 9 bases between them. Germline V CDR1 and CDR2: SGHNT, YENEEA. The CDR3 coding sequence is TGTGCCAGCAGCTTAGATCCTGACTCCCAAGAGACCCAGTACTTC. Translating gives CASSLDPDSQETQYF.